This T cell receptor beta chain derives from a study of blood T cell repertoires in COVID-19. Study-wide background: Sites across the United States, Italy and Spain contributed samples from acute and convalescent COVID-19.

As originally analysed: Amplification of reference gene primers was used by the study to estimate nucleated cell counts. This table comes from immunoSEQ multiplex PCR, and its TCRdb copy is limited to in-frame clones, with some not included. For V, J and clone size, that table is used; D and trimming come from the DNA. The data hold approximately 70,000 clones, with roughly 85% observed a single time. This TCR was recovered from an elderly woman with acute or convalescent COVID-19. Sequenced input: peripheral blood.

CDR3 in DNA: TGTGCCAGCAGCTTGACAGGAGTAACTAATGAAAAACTGTTTTTT. It encodes CASSLTGVTNEKLFF. V usage is TRBV2 and J usage is TRBJ1-4; TRBD1 might be the D (6 bases). Germline V gives CDR1 SNHLY, CDR2 FYNNEI. The CDR3 contains 15 residues. The germline V and J ends were trimmed by 6 bases and 1 base, with 12 bases remaining between them.